This TCR beta chain comes out of a study of CD8 T cells in Susac syndrome (dated by TCRdb to the late 2010s). For the wider study: Whether CD8+ T cell activation and differentiation in Susac syndrome was antigen driven was tested using repertoire sequencing. Results and caveats for the whole study, not just this receptor: The number of individuals in the TCR sequencing and HLA analysis was acknowledged as relatively small.

RNA was extracted using the RNeasy kit, and about 0.45 to 1 microgram was reverse transcribed with random hexamers. TCR beta CDR3 regions were amplified with the immunoSEQ multiplex PCR assay covering 54 Vbeta and 13 Jbeta segments. PCR amplification bias was corrected by using a synthetic template baseline for primer optimization and computational correction. From the authors' description of their analysis: Reads were assigned to V, D and J genes according to IMGT and analyzed in immunoSEQ Analyzer, with only productive sequences retained. Clonality was calculated as one minus the Shannon entropy normalized by log2 of the number of productive unique sequences. For each patient and control, public and private clones were evaluated within the 100 most prevalent clones. Clones were defined as Susac-specific when absent from the healthy and MS cohorts, from over a thousand published viral clones and from other ImmuneACCESS disease sequences. Starting from the raw public reads, TCRdb applied fastp trimming at Q25, assembled clones with MiXCR and retained in-frame beta chains. Records with the same CDR3 protein are collapsed into one entry carrying the most frequent genes and DNA. TCRdb assigned the V and J calls; the authors' analysis was not used. This sample gives under 350,000 distinct CDR3 sequences in total; roughly nine tenths of them show up just once. The ten biggest clones cover approximately 0.065% of the sample.

Concerning this clonotype: It has no known antigen specificity. No quality values exist for individual bases; no much larger clone is one base distant.

High-throughput TCR beta sequencing profiled peripheral blood CD8+ and CD4+ T cells from healthy donors, Susac syndrome patients and multiple sclerosis patients. Multiple sclerosis controls were treatment-naive patients with stable or active relapsing-remitting disease fulfilling revised McDonald criteria. Bulk CD8+ and CD4+ T cells were purified by magnetic negative isolation, while CD8+ TEMRA cells were enriched using FACS. Blood was drawn into EDTA tubes, processed within 24 hours, and PBMCs were isolated by density gradient centrifugation. PBMCs intended for TCR sequencing were frozen in liquid nitrogen and were later thawed in a 37 degrees C water bath. The sorted or isolated CD4+, CD8+ and CD8+ TEMRA cells had a purity of 90% or higher. Its CDR3 holds 14 amino acids, cysteine through phenylalanine. Just the 42-base CDR3 DNA is kept, in frame starting at base 1. The germline V gene sets CDR1 to SGHVS and CDR2 to FQNEAQ. V is cut by 3 bases and J by 1 base, and the space between the germline ends is 9 bases.

The rearrangement joined TRBV7-8 to TRBJ2-5, with TRBD2 perhaps the D gene, on 5 matching bases. The sequence derives from a human donor with multiple sclerosis. Source material: CD4+ T cells from PBMCs. In nucleotide form, the sequence is TGTGCCAGCAGCTTGGAGGAGACCCAAGAGACCCAGTACTTC. It codes for CASSLEETQETQYF.